This T cell receptor (beta chain) was captured in a study of blood T cell repertoires in COVID-19. At the level of the study: Sources were T cells, B-cell-depleted T cells, or PBMCs; the material itself was cDNA or gDNA.

As concerns this clone: The same CDR3 is also encoded by other DNA sequences in this sample.

Germline CDR1 is GTSNPN and CDR2 is SVGIG (reference sequence). The V end lost 2 bases, the J end lost 7 bases, and 9 bases lay between the germline ends. The CDR3 contains 12 residues. Per the study methods: Amplified reference gene primers provided the basis for estimating nucleated cell counts. TCRdb's table, derived via immunoSEQ multiplex PCR, lists solely in-frame clones and lacks some. That table furnishes V, J and clone size, whereas the DNA furnished D and trimming. This sample has 270,000 or so clones, with approximately 88% found just once. Patients at the Seattle site were enrolled during active infection and followed longitudinally.

The clonotype comes from a human donor with COVID-19, enrolled during active disease. The donor label of this sample is uncertain. The sample consisted of peripheral blood. The V gene is TRBV30, the J gene TRBJ1-5; a weak D match, TRBD1 (6 bases). The CDR3 spells CAWSPGGQPQHF. The CDR3 region has the DNA TGTGCCTGGAGTCCTGGGGGCCAGCCCCAGCATTTT.